Presented here are 32 T cell receptor beta chains from one specimen sequenced in a study of regulatory and conventional T cells in RAG deficiency. Blood CD4+ CD25-high CD127-low regulatory T cells supplied the genomic DNA template. Sequencing used immunoSEQ multiplex PCR; TCRdb keeps in-frame clones, though not all of them. Counted here are fewer than 20,000 clones, 80% to 90% occurring once; the ten biggest clones make up about 1.5%. These records were also assigned to another study, of regulatory T cells. That paper states: Amplification used 52 TRBV primers and 13 TRBJ primers.

Sequenced material: Tregs sorted from blood. These receptor sequences come from a human donor in good health.

This sequence joins TRBV2 and TRBJ2-7; tentatively, D is TRBD2 (5 bases). Germline assignment: CDR1 SNHLY and CDR2 FYNNEI. There are 17 residues in the CDR3. Trimming stripped 6 bases from V and 3 bases from J, with 24 bases between. The DNA for the CDR3 is TGTGCCAGCAGCCTAGGAGGTACCGGGTCCTTGGGCTACGAGCAGTACTTC. This encodes CASSLGGTGSLGYEQYF.

This rearrangement joins TRBV18 to TRBJ1-2; TRBD1 matches 10 bases. The ends lost 1 base at V and 6 bases at J; junction bases unmatched: 20. CDR1 and CDR2 (germline): KGHSH, LQKENI. The CDR3 sequence is 20 residues long. CDR3 residues: CASSPLTQTRGQGYFHGYTF. DNA of the CDR3: TGTGCCAGCTCACCACTTACACAGACGAGGGGACAGGGGTACTTCCATGGCTACACCTTC.

The CDR3 sequence is CASSFQGRAQWTGELFF. DNA for the CDR3: TGCGCCAGCAGCTTTCAGGGGCGAGCTCAATGGACCGGGGAGCTGTTTTTT. The chain is built from TRBV5-1 and TRBJ2-2; D is possibly TRBD1 (6 bases). Between the trimmed V and J ends, which lost 2 bases and 5 bases, there was a span of 19 bases. The CDR3 covers 17 residues. The germline V gene encodes CDR1 SGHRS and CDR2 YFSETQ.

V usage is TRBV28 and J usage is TRBJ1-5; no definite D call. This CDR3 spans 16 amino acids. From germline, CDR1 is MDHEN and CDR2 SYDVKM. V lost 3 bases, J lost 5 bases, and 17 bases lay in between. The CDR3 DNA is TGTGCCAGCAGTTTCGTTTATGAGCAATTCGATCAGCCCCAGCATTTT. This codes for CASSFVYEQFDQPQHF.

The chain employs TRBV6-1 and TRBJ1-1; 8 nucleotides align to TRBD1. The CDR3 has 14 amino acids. Germline V gene lookup returns CDR1 MNHNS and CDR2 SASEGT. Trimming removed 6 bases from V and 4 bases from J; junction bases left unmatched: 7. The CDR3 DNA is TGTGCCAGCAGCCTGGACAGGGTGGGCACTGAAGCTTTCTTT. Translation gives CASSLDRVGTEAFF.

The CDR3 is CASSWGLAGGGEQFF. The CDR3 coding sequence is TGTGCCAGCAGCTGGGGACTAGCGGGAGGCGGTGAGCAGTTCTTC. This rearrangement joins TRBV6-5 to TRBJ2-1; 15 bases match TRBD2. This CDR3 spans 15 amino acids. Losses at the gene ends were 6 bases for V and 9 bases for J; bases not matched to a gene: 6. Germline V CDR1 and CDR2: MNHEY, SVGAGI.

The chain joins TRBV7-9 to TRBJ2-1; 8 positions agree with TRBD2. With V trimmed by 10 bases and J by 3 bases, 14 bases remained unmatched. The CDR3 is 16 amino acids. Germline values: CDR1 SEHNR, CDR2 FQNEAQ (reference sequence). The CDR3 region is CAIGAAGRGVYNEQFF. As DNA, the CDR3 is TGTGCCATCGGGGCGGCGGGGCGGGGGGTCTACAATGAGCAGTTCTTC.

CDR3 in amino acids: CAWVGTTRRGYTF. CDR3 bases: TGTGCCTGGGTGGGGACAACGAGGAGAGGCTACACCTTC. The chain carries TRBV30 and TRBJ1-2; a weak D match, TRBD1 (6 bases). The CDR3 runs to 13 residues. Germline CDR1 reads GTSNPN; CDR2 reads SVGIG (reference sequence). Trimming pared 5 bases from V and 8 bases from J, leaving 18 bases between. The full variable domain, with the rest looked up from reference TRBV30 and TRBJ1-2, is SQTIHQWPATLVQPVGSPLSLECTVEGTSNPNLYWYRQAAGRGLQLLFYSVGIGQISSEVPQNLSASRPQDRQFILSSKKLLLSDSGFYLCAWVGTTRRGYTFGSGTRLTVV.

In nucleotides, the CDR3 is TGTGCCAGCAGCTCAGAGCGGGCACCGACCTACGAGCAGTACTTC. Protein: CASSSERAPTYEQYF. The chain joins TRBV7-8 to TRBJ2-7, with D possibly being TRBD2 (6 bases). Per germline, CDR1 SGHVS and CDR2 FQNEAQ. CDR3 length: 15 amino acids. V was trimmed by 4 bases and J by 2 bases, leaving 15 bases between them.

CDR3: CASSLSPWQRNTEAFF. In DNA form, the CDR3 reads TGTGCCAGCAGTTTAAGTCCCTGGCAGCGGAACACTGAAGCTTTCTTT. The rearrangement joins TRBV27 to TRBJ1-1; D unclear. The V gene lost 2 bases and the J gene lost 1 base, with 14 bases spanning the gap. Germline V gives CDR1 MNHEY, CDR2 SMNVEV (reference sequence). The CDR3 extends over 16 amino acids.

J is TRBJ2-3 and V is TRBV5-1; D is uncertain. Germline CDR1 is SGHRS and CDR2 is YFSETQ. The CDR3 has 14 residues. The V end was cut by 0 bases, the J end by 2 bases, with 7 bases between. CDR3 region: CASSLELLTDTQYF. In nucleotides, the CDR3 is TGCGCCAGCAGCTTGGAACTACTCACAGATACGCAGTATTTT.

The rearrangement uses TRBV6-5 and TRBJ1-2; TRBD1 is a possible D gene (5 bases). CDR3 length: 14 residues. In germline, CDR1 is MNHEY, CDR2 SVGAGI. Between the trimmed V and J ends, which lost 5 bases and 7 bases, there was a span of 17 bases. CDR3 protein: CASSRLAGVAGYTF. DNA for the CDR3: TGTGCCAGCAGTCGTCTTGCGGGGGTGGCTGGCTACACCTTC.

A single count supports this clone. V usage is TRBV28 and J usage is TRBJ1-2; D unclear. Between the trimmed V and J ends, which lost 6 bases and 7 bases, there was a span of 15 bases. The CDR3 has 13 amino acids. Germline V gene sequence: CDR1 MDHEN, CDR2 SYDVKM. CDR3 coding DNA: TGTGCCAGCAGCCCTCCTACTCGGACTGGCTACACCTTC. Protein: CASSPPTRTGYTF.

This chain joins TRBV6-5 and TRBJ1-6, with D perhaps matching TRBD1 (6 bases). The CDR3 spans 15 residues. The V gene's germline CDR1 is MNHEY and CDR2 SVGAGI. Trimming pared 6 bases from V and 3 bases from J, leaving 12 bases between. The CDR3 DNA sequence: TGTGCCAGCAGCCACACAGGGAACTATAATTCACCCCTCCACTTT. As protein: CASSHTGNYNSPLHF.

The chain has TRBV7-6 and TRBJ2-7; no definite D call. Germline V gene sequence: CDR1 SGHVS, CDR2 FNYEAQ. The CDR3 has 17 amino acids. Deletions cut 1 base from V and 6 bases from J, with 22 bases between. The CDR3 here is CASSLESPEVYVGEQYF. DNA of the CDR3: TGTGCCAGCAGCTTAGAATCCCCCGAAGTATACGTTGGCGAGCAGTACTTC. Variable domain in full (rest from reference TRBV7-6 and TRBJ2-7): GAGVSQSPRYKVTKRGQDVALRCDPISGHVSLYWYRQALGQGPEFLTYFNYEAQQDKSGLPNDRFSAERPEGSISTLTIQRTEQRDSAMYRCASSLESPEVYVGEQYFGPGTRLTVT.

V gene TRBV9 combines with J gene TRBJ2-4; D ambiguous. V lost 4 bases and J 0 bases, leaving 8 bases between the germline ends. In germline, CDR1 is SGDLS, CDR2 YYNGEE. The CDR3 sequence is 14 residues long. CDR3 residues: CASSRTLAKNIQYF. CDR3 nucleotide sequence: TGTGCCAGCAGCCGTACTTTAGCCAAAAACATTCAGTACTTC.

The sample holds one count of this clone. V and J are TRBV5-1 and TRBJ2-1; D may be TRBD2 (6 bases). CDR1 and CDR2 (germline): SGHRS, YFSETQ. The CDR3 sequence is 15 residues long. V lost 1 base and J 3 bases, leaving 11 bases between the germline ends. The CDR3 sequence is CASSLQGGGYNEQFF. CDR3 nucleotides: TGCGCCAGCAGCTTGCAGGGAGGAGGCTACAATGAGCAGTTCTTC.

The chain joins TRBV10-1 to TRBJ1-1; no reliable D call. Germline CDR1 and CDR2: WNHNN and SYGVQD (reference sequence). This CDR3 is 14 amino acids long. V lost 2 bases, J lost 1 base, and 8 bases lay in between. The CDR3 bases are TGCGCCAGCAGTGAGAAGGCAGCGAACACTGAAGCTTTCTTT. Amino acids: CASSEKAANTEAFF.

This clone has a handful of counts. The rearrangement uses TRBV5-1 and TRBJ2-5; 7 nucleotides agree with TRBD2. From germline, CDR1 is SGHRS and CDR2 YFSETQ. The CDR3 runs to 14 residues. J gave up 1 base and V 4 bases, and 4 bases lay outside the gene matches. CDR3 loop: CASSGGGIQETQYF. CDR3 nucleotide sequence: TGCGCCAGCAGCGGGGGGGGAATCCAAGAGACCCAGTACTTC.

The chain carries TRBV2 and TRBJ1-1, with 10 bases fitting TRBD1. The germline CDR1 and CDR2 sequences are SNHLY and FYNNEI. The CDR3 totals 12 residues. The V and J ends lost 6 bases and 12 bases, in that order; junction bases with no gene match: 7. This chain's CDR3 is CASRGDRGKTFF. As DNA, the CDR3 is TGTGCCAGCAGAGGGGACAGGGGAAAAACTTTCTTT.

The J gene is TRBJ1-1, the V gene TRBV9; 7 bases match TRBD1. CDR3 length: 13 amino acids. After removal of 3 bases from V and 3 bases from J, the junction contained 2 bases not matched to a gene. Germline CDR1 and CDR2: SGDLS and YYNGEE. The CDR3 region has the DNA TGTGCCAGCAGCGCCGACAGGGACACTGAAGCTTTCTTT. This translates into CASSADRDTEAFF.

In its sample, this clone was seen a few times. The CDR3, as DNA: TGTGCCAGCAGGTCCTTTTCAGATACGCAGTATTTT. It yields the protein CASRSFSDTQYF. J is TRBJ2-3 and V is TRBV6-5; no clear D. The CDR3 is 12 amino acids. Germline CDR1 is MNHEY and CDR2 is SVGAGI. The V end lost 6 bases, the J end lost 4 bases, and 8 bases lay between the germline ends.

This chain joins TRBV6-5 and TRBJ1-2; 7 bases line up with TRBD1. Germline V gene data show CDR1 as MNHEY and CDR2 as SVGAGI. V lost 4 bases and J lost 3; bases outside the gene matches: 2. The CDR3 is made up of 13 amino acids. As DNA, the CDR3 is TGTGCCAGCAGTTTGGGACAGTACTATGGCTACACCTTC. It translates to CASSLGQYYGYTF.

The J gene is TRBJ1-2, the V gene TRBV7-9, with D possibly TRBD1 on 5 matching bases. Trimming pared 1 base from V and 6 bases from J, leaving 15 bases between. Germline CDR1 SEHNR, CDR2 FQNEAQ (reference sequence). The CDR3 consists of 15 residues. CDR3 bases: TGTGCCAGCAGCTTAGAAAAGGGGACGAGGAATGGCTACACCTTC. Amino acids: CASSLEKGTRNGYTF.

The V and J genes are TRBV13 and TRBJ2-3; D is unresolved. Germline V gene data show CDR1 as PRHDT and CDR2 as FYEKMQ (reference sequence). The CDR3 loop spans 14 amino acids. V gave up 2 bases and J gave up 2 bases, with 8 bases separating them. The CDR3 region has the DNA TGTGCCAGCAGCTTACCTCCCCCCACAGATACGCAGTATTTT. This translates into CASSLPPPTDTQYF. The complete variable domain, with remaining parts taken from reference TRBV13 and TRBJ2-3, reads AAGVIQSPRHLIKEKRETATLKCYPIPRHDTVYWYQQGPGQDPQFLISFYEKMQSDKGSIPDRFSAQQFSDYHSELNMSSLELGDSALYFCASSLPPPTDTQYFGPGTRLTVL.

The gene calls are TRBV6-1 and TRBJ2-5; D not certain. This CDR3 region has 14 residues. V lost 6 bases and J 4 bases, leaving 15 bases between the germline ends. Germline CDR1 and CDR2: MNHNS and SASEGT. The CDR3 loop reads CASRVVGLRETQYF. The CDR3 bases are TGTGCCAGCAGGGTCGTGGGGTTGAGAGAGACCCAGTACTTC.

This rearrangement joins TRBV28 to TRBJ1-6, with a tentative D call TRBD1 (6 bases). The CDR3 extends over 14 amino acids. Germline CDR1 and CDR2: MDHEN and SYDVKM. The germline V and J ends were trimmed by 7 bases and 4 bases, with 11 bases remaining between them. The CDR3 spells CASKGQSYNSPLHF. The CDR3, as DNA: TGTGCCAGCAAAGGACAGTCTTATAATTCACCCCTCCACTTT.

The chain has TRBV27 and TRBJ2-7; D is ambiguous. The germline CDR1 and CDR2 sequences are MNHEY and SMNVEV (reference sequence). With 2 bases removed from V and 2 bases from J, the gap between germline ends came to 10 bases. The CDR3 is 14 residues long. The CDR3 bases are TGTGCCAGCAGTTTAATCGCTGACGCCTACGAGCAGTACTTC. Translated, it gives CASSLIADAYEQYF.

This sequence joins TRBV7-2 and TRBJ2-3; unclear D gene. The length of the CDR3 is 14 residues. Looked up from germline, CDR1 is SGHTA and CDR2 is FQGNSA. V dropped 1 base and J dropped 6 bases, with 11 bases sitting between them. The CDR3 DNA is TGTGCCAGCAGCTTAGTTGTTGCCGGCGATACGCAGTATTTT. This translates into CASSLVVAGDTQYF.

This chain connects TRBV5-1 to TRBJ1-5; TRBD1 aligns across 10 bases. With V trimmed by 4 bases and J by 5 bases, 6 bases remained unmatched. This CDR3 contains 15 residues. Germline V CDR1 and CDR2: SGHRS, YFSETQ. The CDR3 is CASSPGTGVYQPQHF. CDR3 in DNA: TGCGCCAGCAGCCCCGGGACAGGGGTTTATCAGCCCCAGCATTTT. The complete variable domain, with remaining parts taken from reference TRBV5-1 and TRBJ1-5, reads KAGVTQTPRYLIKTRGQQVTLSCSPISGHRSVSWYQQTPGQGLQFLFEYFSETQRNKGNFPGRFSGRQFSNSRSEMNVSTLELGDSALYLCASSPGTGVYQPQHFGDGTRLSIL.

The chain uses TRBV29-1 and TRBJ2-7; 9 bases are shared with TRBD1. V was pared by 6 bases and J by 1 base, with 16 bases of the junction left unmatched. This CDR3 is 17 amino acids long. Germline V gene data show CDR1 as SQVTM and CDR2 as ANQGSEA. The CDR3 bases are TGCAGCGTAGGCTTCCCCTTGGTACAGGGGGCTTCCTACGAGCAGTACTTC. Its translation is CSVGFPLVQGASYEQYF.

This clone was seen just once. The V call is TRBV4-2, the J call TRBJ1-2; D is undetermined. The V end was cut by 1 base, the J end by 4 bases, with 10 bases between. The CDR3 loop spans 14 amino acids. CDR1 is LGHNA, CDR2 YNFKEQ, per germline. The CDR3 DNA follows: TGTGCCAGCAGCCAAGGGACCCTGGGCTATGGCTACACCTTC. Protein product: CASSQGTLGYGYTF.